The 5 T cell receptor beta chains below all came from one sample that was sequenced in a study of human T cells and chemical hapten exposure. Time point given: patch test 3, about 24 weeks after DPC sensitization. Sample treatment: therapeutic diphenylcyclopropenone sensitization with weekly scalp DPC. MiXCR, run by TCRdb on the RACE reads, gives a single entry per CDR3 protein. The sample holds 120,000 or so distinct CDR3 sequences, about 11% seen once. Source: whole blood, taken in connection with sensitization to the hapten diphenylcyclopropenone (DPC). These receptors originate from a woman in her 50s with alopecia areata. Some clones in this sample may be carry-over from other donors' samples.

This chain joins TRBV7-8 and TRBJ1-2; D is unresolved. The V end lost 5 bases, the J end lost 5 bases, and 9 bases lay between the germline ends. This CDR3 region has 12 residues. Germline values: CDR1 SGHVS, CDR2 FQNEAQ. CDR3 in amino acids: CASSPGEYGYTF. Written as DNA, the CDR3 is TGTGCCAGCAGCCCGGGAGAGTATGGCTACACCTTC.

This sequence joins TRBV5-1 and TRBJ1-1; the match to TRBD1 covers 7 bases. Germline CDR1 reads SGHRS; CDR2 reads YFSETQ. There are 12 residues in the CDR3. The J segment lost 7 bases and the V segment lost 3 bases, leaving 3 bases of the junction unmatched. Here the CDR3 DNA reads TGCGCCAGCAGCTCGGGACAGTTTGAAGCTTTCTTT. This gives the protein CASSSGQFEAFF.

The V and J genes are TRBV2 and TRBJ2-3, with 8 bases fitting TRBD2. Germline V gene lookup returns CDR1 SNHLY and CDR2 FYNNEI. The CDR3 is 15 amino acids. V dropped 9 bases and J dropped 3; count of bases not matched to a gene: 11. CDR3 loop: CARKGDGRVTDTQYF. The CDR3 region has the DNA TGTGCCAGAAAAGGGGACGGGAGGGTTACAGATACGCAGTATTTT.

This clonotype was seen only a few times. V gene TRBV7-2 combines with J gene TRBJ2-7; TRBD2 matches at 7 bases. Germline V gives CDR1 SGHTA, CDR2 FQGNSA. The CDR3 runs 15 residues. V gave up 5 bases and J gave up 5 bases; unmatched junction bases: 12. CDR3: CASSPGGPGRDEQYF. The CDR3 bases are TGTGCCAGCAGCCCGGGGGGTCCGGGCCGGGACGAGCAGTACTTC.

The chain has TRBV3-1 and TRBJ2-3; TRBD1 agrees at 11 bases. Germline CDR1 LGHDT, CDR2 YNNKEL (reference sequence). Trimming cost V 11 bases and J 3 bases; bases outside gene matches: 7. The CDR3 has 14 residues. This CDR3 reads CASRGTGGTDTQYF. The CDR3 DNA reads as TGTGCCTCCCGGGGGACAGGGGGAACAGATACGCAGTATTTT.